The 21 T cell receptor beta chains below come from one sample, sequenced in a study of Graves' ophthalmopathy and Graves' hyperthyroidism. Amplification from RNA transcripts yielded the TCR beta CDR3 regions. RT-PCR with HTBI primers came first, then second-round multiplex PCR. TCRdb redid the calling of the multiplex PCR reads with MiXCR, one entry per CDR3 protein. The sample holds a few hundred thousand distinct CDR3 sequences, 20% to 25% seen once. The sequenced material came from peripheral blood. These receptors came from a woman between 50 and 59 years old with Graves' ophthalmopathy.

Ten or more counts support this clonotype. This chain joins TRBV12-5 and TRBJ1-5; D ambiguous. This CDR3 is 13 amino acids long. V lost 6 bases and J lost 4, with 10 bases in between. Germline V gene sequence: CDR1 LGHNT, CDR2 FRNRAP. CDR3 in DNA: TGTGCTAGTGGCCAGGACCTAAATCAGCCCCAGCATTTT. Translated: CASGQDLNQPQHF.

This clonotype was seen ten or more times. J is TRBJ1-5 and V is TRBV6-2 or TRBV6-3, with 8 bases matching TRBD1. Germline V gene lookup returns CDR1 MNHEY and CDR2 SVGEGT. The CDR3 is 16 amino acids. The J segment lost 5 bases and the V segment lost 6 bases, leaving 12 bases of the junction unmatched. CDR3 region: CASRDRVGSRDQPQHF. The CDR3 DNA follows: TGTGCCAGCAGGGACAGGGTTGGGTCGCGTGATCAGCCCCAGCATTTT.

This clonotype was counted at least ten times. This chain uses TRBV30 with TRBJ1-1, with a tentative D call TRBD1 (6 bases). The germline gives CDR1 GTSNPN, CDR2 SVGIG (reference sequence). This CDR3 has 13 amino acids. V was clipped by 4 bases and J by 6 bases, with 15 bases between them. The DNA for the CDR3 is TGTGCCTGGACCCTCACAGGGATGGCTGAAGCTTTCTTT. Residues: CAWTLTGMAEAFF.

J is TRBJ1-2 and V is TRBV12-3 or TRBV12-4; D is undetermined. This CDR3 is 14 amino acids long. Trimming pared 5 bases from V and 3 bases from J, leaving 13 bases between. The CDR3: CASSRLDWDYGYTF. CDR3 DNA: TGTGCCAGCAGTCGCCTGGACTGGGACTATGGCTACACCTTC.

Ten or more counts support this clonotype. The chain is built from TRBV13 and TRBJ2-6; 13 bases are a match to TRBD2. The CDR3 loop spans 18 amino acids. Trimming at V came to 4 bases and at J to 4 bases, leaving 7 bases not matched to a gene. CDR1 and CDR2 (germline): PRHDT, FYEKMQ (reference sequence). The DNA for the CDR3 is TGTGCCAGCAGCTCTACACTAGCGGGAGGGCAAGGGGCCAACGTCCTGACTTTC. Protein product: CASSSTLAGGQGANVLTF.

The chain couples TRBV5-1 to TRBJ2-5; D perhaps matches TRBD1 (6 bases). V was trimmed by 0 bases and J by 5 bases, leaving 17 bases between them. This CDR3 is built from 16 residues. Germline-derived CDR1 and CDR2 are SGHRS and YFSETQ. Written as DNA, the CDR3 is TGCGCCAGCAGCTTGGGAGACCGAGGTCAGGGGGAGACCCAGTACTTC. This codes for CASSLGDRGQGETQYF. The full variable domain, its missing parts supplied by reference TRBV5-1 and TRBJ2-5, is KAGVTQTPRYLIKTRGQQVTLSCSPISGHRSVSWYQQTPGQGLQFLFEYFSETQRNKGNFPGRFSGRQFSNSRSEMNVSTLELGDSALYLCASSLGDRGQGETQYFGPGTRLLVL.

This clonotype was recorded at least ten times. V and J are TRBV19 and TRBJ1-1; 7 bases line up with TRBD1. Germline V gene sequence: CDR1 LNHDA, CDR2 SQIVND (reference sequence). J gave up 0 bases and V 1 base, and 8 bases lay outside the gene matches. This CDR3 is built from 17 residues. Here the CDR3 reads CASSIGTGALMNTEAFF. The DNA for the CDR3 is TGTGCCAGTAGTATAGGTACAGGGGCGCTAATGAACACTGAAGCTTTCTTT.

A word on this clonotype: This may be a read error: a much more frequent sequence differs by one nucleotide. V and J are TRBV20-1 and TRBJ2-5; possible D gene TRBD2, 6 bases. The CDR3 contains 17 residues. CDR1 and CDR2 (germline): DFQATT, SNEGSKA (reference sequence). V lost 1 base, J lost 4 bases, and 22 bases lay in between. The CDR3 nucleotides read TGCAGTGCTAGAGTTTTACCGGGACTGGGGGATGGAGAGACCCAGTACTTC. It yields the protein CSARVLPGLGDGETQYF.

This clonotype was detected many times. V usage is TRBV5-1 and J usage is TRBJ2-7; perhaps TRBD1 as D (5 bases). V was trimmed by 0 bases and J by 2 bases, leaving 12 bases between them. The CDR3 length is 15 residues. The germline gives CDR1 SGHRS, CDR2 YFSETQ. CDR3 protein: CASSLEGNPTYEQYF. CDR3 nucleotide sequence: TGCGCCAGCAGCTTGGAGGGGAACCCTACCTACGAGCAGTACTTC.

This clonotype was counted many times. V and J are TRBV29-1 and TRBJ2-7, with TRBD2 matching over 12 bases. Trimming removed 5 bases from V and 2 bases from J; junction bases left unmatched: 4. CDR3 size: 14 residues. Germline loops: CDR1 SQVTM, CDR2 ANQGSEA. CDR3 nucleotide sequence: TGCAGCGTTCTCGCTAGCGGGAGGGCCTACGAGCAGTACTTC. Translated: CSVLASGRAYEQYF.

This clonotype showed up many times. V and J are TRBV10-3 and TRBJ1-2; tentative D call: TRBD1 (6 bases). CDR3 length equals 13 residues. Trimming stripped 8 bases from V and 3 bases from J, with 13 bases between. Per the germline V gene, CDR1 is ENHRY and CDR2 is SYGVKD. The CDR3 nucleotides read TGTGCCATCCCAACAGGGAAGGACTATGGCTACACCTTC. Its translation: CAIPTGKDYGYTF.

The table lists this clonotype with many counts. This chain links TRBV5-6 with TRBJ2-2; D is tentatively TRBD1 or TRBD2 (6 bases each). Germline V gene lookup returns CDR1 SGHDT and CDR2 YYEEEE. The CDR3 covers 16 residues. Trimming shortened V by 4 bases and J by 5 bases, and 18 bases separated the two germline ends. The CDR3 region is CASSGGAGRSTGELFF. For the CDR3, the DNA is TGTGCCAGCAGCGGGGGCGCAGGGAGGAGTACCGGGGAGCTGTTTTTT.

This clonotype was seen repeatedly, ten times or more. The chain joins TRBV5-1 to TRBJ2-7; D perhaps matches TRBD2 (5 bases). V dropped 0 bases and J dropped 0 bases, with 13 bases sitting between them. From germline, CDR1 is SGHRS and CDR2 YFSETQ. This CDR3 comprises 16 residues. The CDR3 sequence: CASSLGGAASSYEQYF. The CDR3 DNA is TGCGCCAGCAGCTTGGGGGGAGCGGCGAGCTCCTACGAGCAGTACTTC.

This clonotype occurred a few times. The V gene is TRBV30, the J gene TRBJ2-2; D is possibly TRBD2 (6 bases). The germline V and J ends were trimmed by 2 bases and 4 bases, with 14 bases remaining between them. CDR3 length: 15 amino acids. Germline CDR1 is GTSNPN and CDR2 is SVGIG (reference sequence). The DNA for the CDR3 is TGTGCCTGGAGTCGGACGACTAGTCCCACCGGGGAGCTGTTTTTT. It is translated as CAWSRTTSPTGELFF.

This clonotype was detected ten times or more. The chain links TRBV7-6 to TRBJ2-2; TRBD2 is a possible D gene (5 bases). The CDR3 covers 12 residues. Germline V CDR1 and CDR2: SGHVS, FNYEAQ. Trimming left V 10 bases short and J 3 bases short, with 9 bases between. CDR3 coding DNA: TGTGCCACCTACGGGGACACCGGGGAGCTGTTTTTT. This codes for CATYGDTGELFF.

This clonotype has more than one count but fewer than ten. CDR3 DNA sequence: TGTGCCAGTAGTATGCTGCAGGAGACCCAGTACTTC. This encodes CASSMLQETQYF. J is TRBJ2-5 and V is TRBV19; D not resolved. CDR1 and CDR2 (germline): LNHDA, SQIVND (reference sequence). The CDR3 is made up of 12 amino acids. V lost 3 bases and J 5 bases, leaving 7 bases between the germline ends. Complete variable domain (other parts from reference TRBV19 and TRBJ2-5): DGGITQSPKYLFRKEGQNVTLSCEQNLNHDAMYWYRQDPGQGLRLIYYSQIVNDFQKGDIAEGYSVSREKKESFPLTVTSAQKNPTAFYLCASSMLQETQYFGPGTRLLVL.

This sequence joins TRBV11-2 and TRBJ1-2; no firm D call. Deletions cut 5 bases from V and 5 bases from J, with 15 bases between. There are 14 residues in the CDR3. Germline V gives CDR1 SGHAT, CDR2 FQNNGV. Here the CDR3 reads CASSPNRGHYGYTF. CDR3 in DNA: TGTGCCAGCAGCCCCAACAGAGGGCATTATGGCTACACCTTC.

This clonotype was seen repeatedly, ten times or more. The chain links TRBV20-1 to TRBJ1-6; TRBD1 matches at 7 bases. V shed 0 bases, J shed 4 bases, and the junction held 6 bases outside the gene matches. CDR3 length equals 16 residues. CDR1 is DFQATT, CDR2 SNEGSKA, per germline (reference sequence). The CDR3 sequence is CSAREAGGKYNSPLHF. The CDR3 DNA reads TGCAGTGCTAGAGAGGCAGGGGGAAAATATAATTCACCCCTCCACTTT.

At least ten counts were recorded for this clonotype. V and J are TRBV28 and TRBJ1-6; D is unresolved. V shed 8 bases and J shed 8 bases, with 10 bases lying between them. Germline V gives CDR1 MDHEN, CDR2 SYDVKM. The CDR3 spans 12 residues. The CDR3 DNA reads TGTGCCAGCGGGGTCGGCGATTCACCCCTCCACTTT. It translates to CASGVGDSPLHF.

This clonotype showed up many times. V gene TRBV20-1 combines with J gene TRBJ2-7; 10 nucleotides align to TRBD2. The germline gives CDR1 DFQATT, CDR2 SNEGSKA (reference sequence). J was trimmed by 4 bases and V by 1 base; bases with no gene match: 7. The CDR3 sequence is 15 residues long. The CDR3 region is CSARVGLAGDYEQYF. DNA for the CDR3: TGCAGTGCTAGAGTGGGTCTAGCGGGGGATTACGAGCAGTACTTC.

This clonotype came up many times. CDR3 in DNA: TGTGCCTGGAGCGCCCGAAGGACCGGGGAGCTGTTTTTT. Translating it yields CAWSARRTGELFF. V gene TRBV30 combines with J gene TRBJ2-2; unclear D gene. Germline values: CDR1 GTSNPN, CDR2 SVGIG (reference sequence). The CDR3 runs to 13 residues. V lost 3 bases and J 5 bases, leaving 10 bases between the germline ends.